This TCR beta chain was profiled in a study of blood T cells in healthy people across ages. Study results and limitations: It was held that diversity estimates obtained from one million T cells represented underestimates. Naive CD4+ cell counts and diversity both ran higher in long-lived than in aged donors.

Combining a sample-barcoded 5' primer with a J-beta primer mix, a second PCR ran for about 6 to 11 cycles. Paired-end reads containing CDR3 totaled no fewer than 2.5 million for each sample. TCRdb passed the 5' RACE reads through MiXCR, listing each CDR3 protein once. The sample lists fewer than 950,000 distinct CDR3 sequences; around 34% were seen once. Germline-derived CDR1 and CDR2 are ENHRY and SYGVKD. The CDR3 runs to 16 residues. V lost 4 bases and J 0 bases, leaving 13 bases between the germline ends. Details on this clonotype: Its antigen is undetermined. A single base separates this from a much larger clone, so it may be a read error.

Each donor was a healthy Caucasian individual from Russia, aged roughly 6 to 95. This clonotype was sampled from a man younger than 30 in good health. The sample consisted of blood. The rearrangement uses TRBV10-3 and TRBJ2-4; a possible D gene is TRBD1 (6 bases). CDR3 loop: CAISAGQTVAKNIQYF. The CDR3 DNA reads TGTGCCATCAGTGCGGGACAAACTGTAGCCAAAAACATTCAGTACTTC.